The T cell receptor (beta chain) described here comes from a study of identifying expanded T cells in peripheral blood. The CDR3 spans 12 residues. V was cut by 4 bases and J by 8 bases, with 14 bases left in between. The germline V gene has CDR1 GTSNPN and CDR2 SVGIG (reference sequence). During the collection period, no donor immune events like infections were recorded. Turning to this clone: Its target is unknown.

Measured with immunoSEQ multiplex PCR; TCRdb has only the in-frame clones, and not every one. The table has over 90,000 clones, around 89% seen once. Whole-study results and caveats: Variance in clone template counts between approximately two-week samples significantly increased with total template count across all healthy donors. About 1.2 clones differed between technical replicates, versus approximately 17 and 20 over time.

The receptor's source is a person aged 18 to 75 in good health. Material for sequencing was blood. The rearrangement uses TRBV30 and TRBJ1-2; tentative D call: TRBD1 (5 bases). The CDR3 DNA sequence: TGTGCCTGGACCCAGGGTGGTGGAGGCTACACCTTC. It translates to CAWTQGGGGYTF.